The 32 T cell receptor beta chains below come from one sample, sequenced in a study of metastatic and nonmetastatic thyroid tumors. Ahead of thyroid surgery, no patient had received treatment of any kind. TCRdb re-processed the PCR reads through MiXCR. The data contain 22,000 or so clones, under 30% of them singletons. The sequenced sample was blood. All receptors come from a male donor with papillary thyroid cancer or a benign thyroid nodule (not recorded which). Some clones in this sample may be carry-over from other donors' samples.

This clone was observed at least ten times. The CDR3 protein is CASRRGSGNRNTEAFF. The CDR3 bases are TGTGCCAGCCGGAGGGGCAGCGGGAACCGAAACACTGAAGCTTTCTTT. The chain uses TRBV7-8 and TRBJ1-1, with a weak D call TRBD1 (5 bases). Trimming removed 8 bases at V and 2 bases at J, with 21 bases between. Germline CDR1 is SGHVS and CDR2 is FQNEAQ. The CDR3 extends over 16 amino acids.

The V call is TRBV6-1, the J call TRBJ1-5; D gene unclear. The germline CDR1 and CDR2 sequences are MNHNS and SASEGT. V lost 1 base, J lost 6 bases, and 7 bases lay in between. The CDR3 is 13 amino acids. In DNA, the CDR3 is TGTGCCAGCAGTGAAGAACGGGGTCAGCCCCAGCATTTT. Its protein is CASSEERGQPQHF.

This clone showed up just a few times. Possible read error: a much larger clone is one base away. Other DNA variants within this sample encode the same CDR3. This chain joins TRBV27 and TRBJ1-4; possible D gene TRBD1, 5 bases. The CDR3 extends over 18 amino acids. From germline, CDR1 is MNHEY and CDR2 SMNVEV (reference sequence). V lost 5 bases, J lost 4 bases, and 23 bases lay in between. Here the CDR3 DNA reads TGTGCCAGCAGTCTGCTGGGACCCGGGGTACTGGGTAATGAAAAACTGTTTTTT. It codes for CASSLLGPGVLGNEKLFF.

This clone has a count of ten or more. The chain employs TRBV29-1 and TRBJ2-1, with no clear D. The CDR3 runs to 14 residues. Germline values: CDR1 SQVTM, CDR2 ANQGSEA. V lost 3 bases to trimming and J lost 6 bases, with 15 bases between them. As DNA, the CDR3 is TGCAGCGTTGAGGGCCTTACCCCCGCCAATGAGCAGTTCTTC. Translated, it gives CSVEGLTPANEQFF.

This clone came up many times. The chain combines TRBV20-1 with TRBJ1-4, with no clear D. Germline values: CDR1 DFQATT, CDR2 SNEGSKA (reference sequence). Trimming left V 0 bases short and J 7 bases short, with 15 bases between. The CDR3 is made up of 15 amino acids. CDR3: CSARDLVRHREKLFF. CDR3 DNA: TGCAGTGCTAGAGATCTAGTGAGGCACCGTGAAAAACTGTTTTTT.

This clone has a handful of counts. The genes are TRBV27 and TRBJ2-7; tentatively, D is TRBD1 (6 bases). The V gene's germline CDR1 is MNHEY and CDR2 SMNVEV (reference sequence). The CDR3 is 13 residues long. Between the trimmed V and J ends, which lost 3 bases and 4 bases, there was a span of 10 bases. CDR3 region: CASSFQTGYEQYF. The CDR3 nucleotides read TGTGCCAGCAGTTTCCAAACAGGGTACGAGCAGTACTTC.

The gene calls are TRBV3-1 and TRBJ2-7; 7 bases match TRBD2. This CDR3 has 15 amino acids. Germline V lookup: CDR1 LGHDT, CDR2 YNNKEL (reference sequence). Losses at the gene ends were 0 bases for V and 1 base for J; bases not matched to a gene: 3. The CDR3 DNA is TGTGCCAGCAGCCAAGACTCTAGCGGATCCTACGAGCAGTACTTC. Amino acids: CASSQDSSGSYEQYF.

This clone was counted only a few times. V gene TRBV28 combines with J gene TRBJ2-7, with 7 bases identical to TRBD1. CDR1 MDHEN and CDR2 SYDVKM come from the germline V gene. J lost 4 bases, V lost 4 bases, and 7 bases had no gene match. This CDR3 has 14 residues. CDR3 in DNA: TGTGCCAGCAGTTCCGGGACAGACTTGTACGAGCAGTACTTC. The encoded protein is CASSSGTDLYEQYF. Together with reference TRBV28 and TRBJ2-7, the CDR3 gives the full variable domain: DVKVTQSSRYLVKRTGEKVFLECVQDMDHENMFWYRQDPGLGLRLIYFSYDVKMKEKGDIPEGYSVSREKKERFSLILESASTNQTSMYLCASSSGTDLYEQYFGPGTRLTVT.

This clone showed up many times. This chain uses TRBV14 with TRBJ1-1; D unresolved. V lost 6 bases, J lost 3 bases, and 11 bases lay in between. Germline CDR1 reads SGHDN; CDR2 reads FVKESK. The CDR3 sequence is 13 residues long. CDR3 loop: CASSPGSYTEAFF. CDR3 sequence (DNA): TGTGCCAGCAGTCCCGGGAGCTACACTGAAGCTTTCTTT.

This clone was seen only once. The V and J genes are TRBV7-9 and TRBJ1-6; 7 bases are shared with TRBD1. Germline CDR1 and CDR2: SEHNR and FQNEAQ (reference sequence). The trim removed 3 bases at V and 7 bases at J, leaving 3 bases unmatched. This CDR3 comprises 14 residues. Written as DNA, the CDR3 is TGTGCCAGCAGCTTGGGGACAGTGAATTCACCCCTCCACTTT. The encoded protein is CASSLGTVNSPLHF.

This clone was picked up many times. The CDR3 coding sequence is TGCAGTGCTAGCCCTAGCGGGGTGAGCCCCGAGCAGTACTTC. This translates into CSASPSGVSPEQYF. This chain uses TRBV20-1 with TRBJ2-7; 9 bases fit TRBD2. Germline CDR1 is DFQATT and CDR2 is SNEGSKA (reference sequence). This CDR3 has 14 residues. Trimming removed 3 bases from V and 6 bases from J; junction bases left unmatched: 9.

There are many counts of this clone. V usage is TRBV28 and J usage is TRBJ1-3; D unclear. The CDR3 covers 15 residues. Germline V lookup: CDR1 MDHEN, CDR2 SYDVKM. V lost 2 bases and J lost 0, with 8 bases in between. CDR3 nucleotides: TGTGCCAGCAGTTTAGCAACAGCCTCTGGAAACACCATATATTTT. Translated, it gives CASSLATASGNTIYF. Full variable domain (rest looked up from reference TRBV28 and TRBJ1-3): DVKVTQSSRYLVKRTGEKVFLECVQDMDHENMFWYRQDPGLGLRLIYFSYDVKMKEKGDIPEGYSVSREKKERFSLILESASTNQTSMYLCASSLATASGNTIYFGEGSWLTVV.

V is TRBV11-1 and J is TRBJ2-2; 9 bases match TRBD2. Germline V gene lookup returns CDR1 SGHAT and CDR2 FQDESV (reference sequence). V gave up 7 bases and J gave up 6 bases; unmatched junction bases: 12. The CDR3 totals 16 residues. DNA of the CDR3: TGTGCCAGCATCTCAGCTCGTCTAGCGGGACCCGGGGAGCTGTTTTTT. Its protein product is CASISARLAGPGELFF.

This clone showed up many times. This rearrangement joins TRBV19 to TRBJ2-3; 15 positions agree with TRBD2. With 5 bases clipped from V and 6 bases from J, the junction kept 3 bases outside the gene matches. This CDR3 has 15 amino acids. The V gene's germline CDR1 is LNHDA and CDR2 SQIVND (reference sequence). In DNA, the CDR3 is TGTGCCAGTAGTGGACTAGCGGGAGGGGAGGATACGCAGTATTTT. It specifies CASSGLAGGEDTQYF.

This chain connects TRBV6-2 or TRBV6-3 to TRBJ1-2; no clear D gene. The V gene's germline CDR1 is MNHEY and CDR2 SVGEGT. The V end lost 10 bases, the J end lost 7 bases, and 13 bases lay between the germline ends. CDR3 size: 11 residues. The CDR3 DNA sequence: TGTGCCACGCTGTTCGGTCGTGGCTACACCTTC. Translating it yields CATLFGRGYTF.

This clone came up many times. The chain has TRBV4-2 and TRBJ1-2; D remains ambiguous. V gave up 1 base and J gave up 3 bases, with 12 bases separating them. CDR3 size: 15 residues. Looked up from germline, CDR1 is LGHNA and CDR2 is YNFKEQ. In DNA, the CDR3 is TGTGCCAGCAGCCAAGCCGCGGCCCCAGACTATGGCTACACCTTC. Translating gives CASSQAAAPDYGYTF.

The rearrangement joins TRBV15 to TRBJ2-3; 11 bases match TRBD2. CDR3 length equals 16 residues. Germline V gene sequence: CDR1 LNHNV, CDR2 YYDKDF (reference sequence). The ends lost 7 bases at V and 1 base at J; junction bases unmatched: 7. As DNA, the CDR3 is TGTGCCACCACCAGTCAGACTAGCGGGGGCACAGATACGCAGTATTTT. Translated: CATTSQTSGGTDTQYF.

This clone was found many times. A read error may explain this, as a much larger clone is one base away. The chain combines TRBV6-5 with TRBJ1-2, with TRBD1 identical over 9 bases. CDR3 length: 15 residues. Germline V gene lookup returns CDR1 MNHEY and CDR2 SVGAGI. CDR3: CASSWRDRDNYSYTF. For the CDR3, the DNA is TGTGCCAGCAGTTGGCGGGACAGGGATAACTATAGCTACACCTTC.

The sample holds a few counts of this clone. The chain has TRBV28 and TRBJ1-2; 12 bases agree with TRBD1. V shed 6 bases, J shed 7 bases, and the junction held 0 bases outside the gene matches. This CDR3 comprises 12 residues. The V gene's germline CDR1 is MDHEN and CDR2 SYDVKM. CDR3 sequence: CASRGQGAGYTF. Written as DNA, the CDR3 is TGTGCCAGCAGGGGACAGGGGGCTGGCTACACCTTC.

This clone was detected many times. Here the CDR3 reads CASSDRKITDTQYF. The CDR3 nucleotides read TGCGCCAGCAGTGACCGGAAGATCACAGATACGCAGTATTTT. The genes are TRBV10-2 and TRBJ2-3; D is unresolved. The CDR3 is 14 residues long. Germline values: CDR1 WSHSY, CDR2 SAAADI. The V gene lost 3 bases and the J gene lost 2 bases, with 9 bases spanning the gap.

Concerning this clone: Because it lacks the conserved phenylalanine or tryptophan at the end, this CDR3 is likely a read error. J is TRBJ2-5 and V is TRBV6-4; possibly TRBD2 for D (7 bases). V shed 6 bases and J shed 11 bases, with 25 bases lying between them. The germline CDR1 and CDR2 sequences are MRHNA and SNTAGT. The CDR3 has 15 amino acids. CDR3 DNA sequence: TGTGCCAGCAGCCCGAATAGTGAGGGGGGGGTGACACAGTACATC. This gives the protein CASSPNSEGGVTQYI.

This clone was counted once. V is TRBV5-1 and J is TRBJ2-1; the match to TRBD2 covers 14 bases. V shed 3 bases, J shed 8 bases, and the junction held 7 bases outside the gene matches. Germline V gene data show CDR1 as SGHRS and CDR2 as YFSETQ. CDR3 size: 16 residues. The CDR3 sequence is CASSSEGLAGVDEQFF. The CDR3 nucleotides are TGCGCCAGCAGCTCGGAGGGACTAGCGGGAGTTGATGAGCAGTTCTTC.

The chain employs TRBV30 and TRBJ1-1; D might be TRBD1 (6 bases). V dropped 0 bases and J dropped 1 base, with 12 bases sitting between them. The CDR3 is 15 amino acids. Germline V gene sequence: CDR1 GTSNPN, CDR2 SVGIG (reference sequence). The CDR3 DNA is TGTGCCTGGAGTGTACCGGGACACGCGAACACTGAAGCTTTCTTT. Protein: CAWSVPGHANTEAFF.

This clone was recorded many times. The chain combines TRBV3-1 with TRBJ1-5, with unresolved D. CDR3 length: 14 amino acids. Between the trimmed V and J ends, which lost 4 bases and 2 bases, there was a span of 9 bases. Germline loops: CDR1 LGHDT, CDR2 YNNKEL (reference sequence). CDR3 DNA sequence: TGTGCCAGCAGCCGAACCAACGGCAATCAGCCCCAGCATTTT. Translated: CASSRTNGNQPQHF.

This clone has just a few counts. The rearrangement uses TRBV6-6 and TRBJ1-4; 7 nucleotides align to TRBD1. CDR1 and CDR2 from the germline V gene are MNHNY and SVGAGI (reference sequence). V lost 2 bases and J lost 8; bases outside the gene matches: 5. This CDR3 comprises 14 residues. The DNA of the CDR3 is TGTGCCAGCAGTTACGGCAGGGGGGGAGAAAAACTGTTTTTT. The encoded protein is CASSYGRGGEKLFF.

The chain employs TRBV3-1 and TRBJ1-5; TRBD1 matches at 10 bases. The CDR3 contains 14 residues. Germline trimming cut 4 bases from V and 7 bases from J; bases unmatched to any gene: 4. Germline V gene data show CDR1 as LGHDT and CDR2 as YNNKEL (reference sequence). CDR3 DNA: TGTGCCAGCAGCCCTAGGACAGGGGGGCAGCCCCAGCATTTT. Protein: CASSPRTGGQPQHF. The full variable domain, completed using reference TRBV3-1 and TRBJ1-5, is DTAVSQTPKYLVTQMGNDKSIKCEQNLGHDTMYWYKQDSKKFLKIMFSYNNKELIINETVPNRFSPKSPDKAHLNLHINSLELGDSAVYFCASSPRTGGQPQHFGDGTRLSIL.

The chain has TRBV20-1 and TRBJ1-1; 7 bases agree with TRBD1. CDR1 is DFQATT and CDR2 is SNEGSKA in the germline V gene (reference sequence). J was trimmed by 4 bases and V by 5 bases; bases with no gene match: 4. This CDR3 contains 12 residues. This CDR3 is CSAGGQRTEAFF. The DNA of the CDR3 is TGCAGTGCTGGGGGACAGCGCACTGAAGCTTTCTTT.

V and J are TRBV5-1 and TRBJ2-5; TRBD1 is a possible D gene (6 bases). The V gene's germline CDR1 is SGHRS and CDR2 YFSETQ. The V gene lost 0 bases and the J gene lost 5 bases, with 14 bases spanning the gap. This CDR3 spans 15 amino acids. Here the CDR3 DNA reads TGCGCCAGCAGCTTGGTGGGGGCGCGAGAGGAGACCCAGTACTTC. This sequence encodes CASSLVGAREETQYF.

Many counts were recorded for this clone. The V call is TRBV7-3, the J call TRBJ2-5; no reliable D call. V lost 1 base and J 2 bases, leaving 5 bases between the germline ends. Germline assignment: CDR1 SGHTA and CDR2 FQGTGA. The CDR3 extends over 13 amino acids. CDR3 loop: CASSLMDQETQYF. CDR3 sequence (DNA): TGTGCCAGCAGCTTAATGGATCAAGAGACCCAGTACTTC.

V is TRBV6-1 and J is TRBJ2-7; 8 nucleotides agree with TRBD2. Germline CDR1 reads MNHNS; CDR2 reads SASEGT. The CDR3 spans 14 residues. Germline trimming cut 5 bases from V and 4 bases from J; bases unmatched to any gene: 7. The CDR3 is CASSIWTSKYEQYF. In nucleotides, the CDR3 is TGTGCCAGCAGTATTTGGACTAGCAAGTACGAGCAGTACTTC.

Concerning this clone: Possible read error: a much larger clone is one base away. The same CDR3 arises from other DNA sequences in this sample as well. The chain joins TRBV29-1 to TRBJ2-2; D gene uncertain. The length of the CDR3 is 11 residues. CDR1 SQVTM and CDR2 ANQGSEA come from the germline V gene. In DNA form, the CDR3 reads TGCAGCGTTGGTCTGACCGGTGAGCTGTTTTTT. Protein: CSVGLTGELFF.

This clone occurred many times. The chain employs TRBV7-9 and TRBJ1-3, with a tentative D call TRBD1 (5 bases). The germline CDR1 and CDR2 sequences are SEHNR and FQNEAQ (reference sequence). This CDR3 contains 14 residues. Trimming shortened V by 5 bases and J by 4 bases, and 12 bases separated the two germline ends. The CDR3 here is CASSPTRDGNTIYF. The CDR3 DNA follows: TGTGCCAGCAGCCCAACAAGGGACGGAAACACCATATATTTT.